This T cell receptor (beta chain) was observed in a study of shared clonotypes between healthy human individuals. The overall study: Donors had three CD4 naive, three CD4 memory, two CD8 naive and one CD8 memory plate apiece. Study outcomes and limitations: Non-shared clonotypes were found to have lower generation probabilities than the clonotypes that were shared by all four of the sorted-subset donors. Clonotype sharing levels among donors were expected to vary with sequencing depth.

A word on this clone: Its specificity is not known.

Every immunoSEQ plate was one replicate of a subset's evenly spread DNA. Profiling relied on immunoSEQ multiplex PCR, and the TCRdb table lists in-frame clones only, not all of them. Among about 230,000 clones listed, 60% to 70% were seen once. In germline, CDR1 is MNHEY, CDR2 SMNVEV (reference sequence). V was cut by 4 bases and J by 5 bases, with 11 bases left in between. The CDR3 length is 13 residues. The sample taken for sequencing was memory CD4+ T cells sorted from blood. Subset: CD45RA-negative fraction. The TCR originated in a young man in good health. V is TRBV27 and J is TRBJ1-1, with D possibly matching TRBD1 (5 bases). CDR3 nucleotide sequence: TGTGCCAGCAGTTCTCAGGGAAAAACTGAAGCTTTCTTT. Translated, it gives CASSSQGKTEAFF.